The present TCR beta chain was sequenced within a study of read filtering for tumor transcriptome and immune sequencing. Background on the study: By R-ISS, stages I, II and III held 8, 16 and 7 patients. Whole-study results and caveats: This fraction held mixed bone marrow immune cells after CD138-negative sorting.

This clonotype has just a few counts. Its specificity is unknown. The library was built from about 370 ng RNA with molecular barcoded adaptors for alpha/delta and beta/gamma chains. MiXCR was run by TCRdb on the reads, yielding one entry per CDR3 protein. The data show fewer than 50,000 distinct CDR3 sequences, with 13% seen just once and over 25% held by the top ten. Sequencing used a population of CD138-negative cells sorted from bone marrow. The source is a donor aged 40 or over with multiple myeloma.

CDR3 in DNA: TGCAGTGCTAGGGGATCGGGACTAGCGGGAGAGGGGACCCAGTACTTC. It is translated as CSARGSGLAGEGTQYF. This rearrangement joins TRBV20-1 to TRBJ2-5, with 14 positions matching TRBD2. The ends lost 3 bases at V and 7 bases at J; junction bases unmatched: 10. This CDR3 comprises 16 residues. Germline V gene sequence: CDR1 DFQATT, CDR2 SNEGSKA (reference sequence).